A selection of T cell receptor beta chains follows, all from one sample in a study of T cells in localized non-small cell lung cancer. Data came from immunoSEQ multiplex PCR; TCRdb stores just in-frame clones and leaves some out. The sample contains approximately 150,000 clones, around 92% of which appear only once. This sample comprised peripheral blood, obtained before any cancer treatment. These receptor sequences come from a female donor of 60 years or more with stage I lung adenocarcinoma. CDR3s include the opening cysteine and the closing phenylalanine or tryptophan. A D gene is named only where the DNA matches it firmly. Clone size is not always given. Where it is, it says once, few, many or a class for expanded clones.

D: TRBD2
V: TRBV2
J: TRBJ2-2
size: .
CDR3: CASSEVAGGPTGELFF
DNA: TGTGCCAGCAGTGAGGTAGCGGGAGGACCCACCGGGGAGCTGTTTTTT

D: TRBD1
V: TRBV29-1
J: TRBJ1-1
size: .
CDR3: CSVNRGVNTEAFF
DNA: TGCAGCGTTAACAGGGGGGTGAACACTGAAGCTTTCTTT

D: .
V: TRBV19
J: TRBJ2-7
size: .
CDR3: CASSSRSSVEQYF
DNA: TGTGCCAGTAGTTCTAGATCCTCGGTCGAGCAGTACTTC

D: TRBD2
V: TRBV29-1
J: TRBJ2-7
size: .
CDR3: CSVVGLAGGSYEQYF
DNA: TGCAGCGTAGTGGGACTAGCGGGAGGAAGCTACGAGCAGTACTTC

D: .
V: TRBV7-9
J: TRBJ2-5
size: .
CDR3: CASSLHLDQETQYF
DNA: TGTGCCAGCAGCTTACATCTAGACCAAGAGACCCAGTACTTC

D: .
V: TRBV18
J: TRBJ1-6
size: .
CDR3: CASSPGSSYNSPLHF
DNA: TGTGCCAGCTCACCGGGGAGCTCCTATAATTCACCCCTCCACTTT

D: TRBD2
V: TRBV25-1
J: TRBJ2-7
size: few
CDR3: CASSEGRGACYEQYF
DNA: TGTGCCAGCAGTGAAGGGCGGGGGGCTTGCTACGAGCAGTACTTC

D: TRBD1
V: TRBV10-1
J: TRBJ2-7
size: .
CDR3: CASSAGQGGRYEQYF
DNA: TGCGCCAGCAGTGCCGGACAGGGGGGGAGGTACGAGCAGTACTTC

D: .
V: TRBV7-8
J: TRBJ1-3
size: once
CDR3: CASSRTDSGNTIYF
DNA: TGTGCCAGCAGCAGGACAGACTCTGGAAACACCATATATTTT

D: .
V: TRBV29-1
J: TRBJ2-7
size: .
CDR3: CSVVFGTYEQYF
DNA: TGCAGCGTTGTTTTCGGAACCTACGAGCAGTACTTC

D: .
V: TRBV7-9
J: TRBJ2-7
size: once
CDR3: CASSSDRTYEQYF
DNA: TGTGCCAGCAGCTCGGACAGAACCTACGAGCAGTACTTC

D: .
V: TRBV28
J: TRBJ1-1
size: .
CDR3: CASSTLKGAEAFF
DNA: TGTGCCAGCAGTACTCTCAAGGGCGCTGAAGCTTTCTTT

D: .
V: TRBV6-1
J: TRBJ2-3
size: .
CDR3: CASRGLQSTDTQYF
DNA: TGTGCCAGCAGGGGACTTCAGAGCACAGATACGCAGTATTTT

D: .
V: TRBV30
J: TRBJ2-1
size: .
CDR3: CAWSLNHEYNEQFF
DNA: TGTGCCTGGAGTCTAAACCATGAATACAATGAGCAGTTCTTC

D: TRBD1
V: TRBV9
J: TRBJ2-1
size: .
CDR3: CASSSDRGGGDEQFF
DNA: TGTGCCAGCAGCTCAGACAGGGGCGGAGGAGATGAGCAGTTCTTC

D: .
V: TRBV28
J: TRBJ1-5
size: .
CDR3: CASIGGAGSNQPQHF
DNA: TGTGCCAGCATAGGTGGGGCAGGAAGCAATCAGCCCCAGCATTTT

D: .
V: TRBV6-6
J: TRBJ1-1
size: .
CDR3: CASSYASYTEAFF
DNA: TGTGCCAGCAGTTATGCCTCTTACACTGAAGCTTTCTTT

D: .
V: TRBV18
J: TRBJ1-4
size: .
CDR3: CASSPNQPGRGEKLFF
DNA: TGTGCCAGCTCACCTAATCAACCGGGACGAGGGGAAAAACTGTTTTTT

D: .
V: TRBV2
J: TRBJ1-2
size: .
CDR3: CASSEVRSYTF
DNA: TGTGCCAGCAGTGAAGTCCGGAGCTACACCTTC

D: .
V: TRBV4-1
J: TRBJ2-5
size: .
CDR3: CASSHLQETQYF
DNA: TGCGCCAGCAGCCACCTTCAAGAGACCCAGTACTTC

D: .
V: TRBV7-3
J: TRBJ1-2
size: .
CDR3: CASSSTGTGGYTF
DNA: TGTGCCAGCAGCTCAACAGGGACCGGTGGCTACACCTTC

D: TRBD1
V: TRBV7-9
J: TRBJ1-4
size: .
CDR3: CASSPDREGEKLFF
DNA: TGTGCCAGCAGCCCAGACAGGGAGGGTGAAAAACTGTTTTTT

D: TRBD2
V: TRBV15
J: TRBJ2-2
size: .
CDR3: CATSKLAVNTGELFF
DNA: TGTGCCACCAGCAAACTAGCGGTTAACACCGGGGAGCTGTTTTTT

D: .
V: TRBV5-1
J: TRBJ1-5
size: few
CDR3: CASSFRGESNQPQHF
DNA: TGCGCCAGCAGCTTTAGGGGGGAAAGCAATCAGCCCCAGCATTTT

D: TRBD1
V: TRBV18
J: TRBJ2-7
size: .
CDR3: CASSQSGGTGVYEQYF
DNA: TGTGCCAGCTCGCAAAGCGGAGGGACAGGGGTTTACGAGCAGTACTTC

D: .
V: TRBV9
J: TRBJ2-3
size: .
CDR3: CASSVGRDTQYF
DNA: TGTGCCAGCAGCGTAGGTAGAGATACGCAGTATTTT

D: .
V: TRBV2
J: TRBJ2-1
size: .
CDR3: CASSADPSSYNEQFF
DNA: TGTGCCAGCAGTGCCGATCCGAGCTCCTACAATGAGCAGTTCTTC

D: TRBD1
V: TRBV10-1
J: TRBJ2-2
size: .
CDR3: CASSEMGQGNTGELFF
DNA: TGCGCCAGCAGTGAAATGGGACAGGGTAACACCGGGGAGCTGTTTTTT

D: TRBD2
V: TRBV9
J: TRBJ2-5
size: .
CDR3: CASSPSSGGQETQYF
DNA: TGTGCCAGCAGCCCCTCCTCGGGGGGTCAAGAGACCCAGTACTTC

D: TRBD2
V: TRBV5-4
J: TRBJ2-5
size: .
CDR3: CASSLRTSGFQETQYF
DNA: TGTGCCAGCAGCCTAAGGACTAGCGGTTTTCAAGAGACCCAGTACTTC

D: .
V: TRBV2
J: TRBJ2-7
size: .
CDR3: CASHLAPSSYEQYF
DNA: TGTGCCAGCCATCTAGCGCCTAGCTCCTACGAGCAGTACTTC

D: .
V: TRBV2
J: TRBJ1-4
size: .
CDR3: CASSFLQGTNEKLFF
DNA: TGTGCCAGCAGTTTTTTACAGGGTACAAATGAAAAACTGTTTTTT

D: .
V: TRBV7-2
J: TRBJ2-1
size: .
CDR3: CASSLVGGRGEQFF
DNA: TGTGCCAGCAGCTTAGTAGGGGGGAGGGGTGAGCAGTTCTTC

D: .
V: TRBV28
J: TRBJ1-3
size: .
CDR3: CATCRGSGNTIYF
DNA: TGTGCCACCTGCCGGGGCTCTGGAAACACCATATATTTT

D: .
V: TRBV11-2
J: TRBJ1-1
size: few
CDR3: CASSLRPDRLNTEAFF
DNA: TGTGCCAGCAGCTTACGGCCCGATAGGTTGAACACTGAAGCTTTCTTT

D: .
V: TRBV20-1
J: TRBJ2-1
size: .
CDR3: CSSEFEQFF
DNA: TGCAGCAGCGAATTTGAGCAGTTCTTC

D: .
V: TRBV7-9
J: TRBJ1-1
size: .
CDR3: CASSLQADKAFF
DNA: TGTGCCAGCAGCTTACAAGCAGATAAAGCTTTCTTT

D: TRBD1
V: TRBV5-1
J: TRBJ2-7
size: .
CDR3: CASSLDRAQYF
DNA: TGCGCCAGCAGCTTAGACAGGGCGCAGTACTTC

D: .
V: TRBV4-1
J: TRBJ2-6
size: .
CDR3: CASSHPTGSSGANVLTF
DNA: TGCGCCAGCAGCCACCCTACAGGTAGCTCTGGGGCCAACGTCCTGACTTTC

D: .
V: TRBV4-1
J: TRBJ2-5
size: .
CDR3: CASSQEFGLKGTQYF
DNA: TGCGCCAGCAGCCAAGAATTCGGATTAAAAGGGACCCAGTACTTC

D: TRBD1
V: TRBV19
J: TRBJ2-7
size: .
CDR3: CATGGQGSYEQYF
DNA: TGTGCCACTGGCGGACAGGGGTCCTACGAGCAGTACTTC

D: .
V: TRBV5-1
J: TRBJ2-2
size: .
CDR3: CASSLISSGTLNTGELFF
DNA: TGCGCCAGCAGCTTGATTTCCTCCGGGACACTCAACACCGGGGAGCTGTTTTTT

D: .
V: TRBV6-6
J: TRBJ2-6
size: .
CDR3: CASSSHLPGANVLTF
DNA: TGTGCCAGCAGTTCCCATCTCCCCGGGGCCAACGTCCTGACTTTC

D: .
V: TRBV30
J: TRBJ2-6
size: .
CDR3: CAWSTGPILKSGANVLTF
DNA: TGTGCCTGGAGTACGGGCCCAATATTGAAGAGCGGGGCCAACGTCCTGACTTTC

D: .
V: TRBV11-3
J: TRBJ2-7
size: .
CDR3: CASSQGTEYEQYF
DNA: TGTGCCAGCAGCCAAGGGACGGAATACGAGCAGTACTTC

D: TRBD1
V: TRBV9
J: TRBJ1-5
size: .
CDR3: CASSVDSAGGQPQHF
DNA: TGTGCCAGCAGCGTAGACTCTGCAGGGGGTCAGCCCCAGCATTTT

D: TRBD2
V: TRBV27
J: TRBJ2-1
size: .
CDR3: CASSLTLASKQFF
DNA: TGTGCCAGCAGTTTAACACTAGCGTCGAAGCAGTTCTTC

D: .
V: TRBV7-9
J: TRBJ1-3
size: .
CDR3: CASSQGTSGNTIYF
DNA: TGTGCCAGCAGCCAAGGGACCTCTGGAAACACCATATATTTT

D: .
V: TRBV6-5
J: TRBJ2-7
size: .
CDR3: CASSYSGPFGNEQYF
DNA: TGTGCCAGCAGTTACTCAGGCCCTTTCGGGAACGAGCAGTACTTC

D: .
V: TRBV7-9
J: TRBJ1-2
size: .
CDR3: CASSLDPGGYTF
DNA: TGTGCCAGCAGCTTGGACCCTGGGGGCTACACCTTC

D: TRBD1
V: TRBV11-3
J: TRBJ2-5
size: .
CDR3: CASSQGTGGRAQYF
DNA: TGTGCCAGCAGCCAAGGGACAGGAGGAAGGGCCCAGTACTTC

D: TRBD2
V: TRBV14
J: TRBJ2-1
size: .
CDR3: CASISLCREGIYNEQFF
DNA: TGTGCCAGCATCTCCCTCTGCCGGGAGGGGATTTACAATGAGCAGTTCTTC

D: .
V: TRBV10-3
J: TRBJ2-3
size: .
CDR3: CAIKGGARGADTQYF
DNA: TGTGCCATCAAGGGCGGGGCGAGGGGCGCAGATACGCAGTATTTT

D: .
V: TRBV5-1
J: TRBJ1-1
size: few
CDR3: CASSLVATEAFF
DNA: TGCGCCAGCAGCTTGGTAGCCACTGAAGCTTTCTTT

D: .
V: TRBV4-2
J: TRBJ2-3
size: .
CDR3: CASSQDFGARYF
DNA: TGTGCCAGCAGCCAAGACTTCGGCGCGAGGTATTTT